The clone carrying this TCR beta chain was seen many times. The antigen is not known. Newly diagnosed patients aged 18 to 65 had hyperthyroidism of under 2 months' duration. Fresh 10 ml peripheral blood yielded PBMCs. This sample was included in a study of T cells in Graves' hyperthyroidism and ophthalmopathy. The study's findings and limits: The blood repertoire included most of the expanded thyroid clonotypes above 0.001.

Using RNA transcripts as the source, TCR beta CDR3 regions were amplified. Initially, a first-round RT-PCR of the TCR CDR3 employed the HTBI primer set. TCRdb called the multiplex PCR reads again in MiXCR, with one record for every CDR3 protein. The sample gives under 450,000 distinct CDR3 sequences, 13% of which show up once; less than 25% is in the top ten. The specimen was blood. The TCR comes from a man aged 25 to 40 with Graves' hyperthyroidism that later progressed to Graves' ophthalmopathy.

CDR3 bases: TGCAGCGTTGAGAAGGACAGGGGCATCTACGAGCAGTACTTC. Translation gives CSVEKDRGIYEQYF. The genes are TRBV29-1 and TRBJ2-7, with 9 nucleotides matching TRBD1. Germline trimming cut 3 bases from V and 3 bases from J; bases unmatched to any gene: 6. The CDR3 loop spans 14 amino acids. CDR1 and CDR2 from the germline V gene are SQVTM and ANQGSEA.